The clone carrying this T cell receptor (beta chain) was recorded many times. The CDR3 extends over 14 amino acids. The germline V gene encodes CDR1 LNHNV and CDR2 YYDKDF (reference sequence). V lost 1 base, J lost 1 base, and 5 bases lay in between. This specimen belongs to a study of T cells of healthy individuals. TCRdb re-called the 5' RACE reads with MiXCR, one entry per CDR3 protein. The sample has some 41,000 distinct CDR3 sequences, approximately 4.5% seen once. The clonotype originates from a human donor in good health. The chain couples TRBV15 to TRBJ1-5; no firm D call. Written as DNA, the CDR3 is TGTGCCACCAGCAGAGCGGCGAGCAATCAGCCCCAGCATTTT. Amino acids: CATSRAASNQPQHF.